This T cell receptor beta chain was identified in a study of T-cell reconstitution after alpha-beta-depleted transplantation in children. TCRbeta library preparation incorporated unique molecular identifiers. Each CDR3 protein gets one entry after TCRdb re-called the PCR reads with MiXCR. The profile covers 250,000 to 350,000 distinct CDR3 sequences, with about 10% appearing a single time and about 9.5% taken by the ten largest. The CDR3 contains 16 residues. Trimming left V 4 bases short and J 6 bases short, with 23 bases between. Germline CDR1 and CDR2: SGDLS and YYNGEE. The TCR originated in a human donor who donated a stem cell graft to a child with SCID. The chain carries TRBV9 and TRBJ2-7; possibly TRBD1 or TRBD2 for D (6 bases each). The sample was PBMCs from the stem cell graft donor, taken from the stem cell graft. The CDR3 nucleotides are TGTGCCAGCAGCCCTAGCGTGGCAGGGGTAGAGGTCGAGCAGTACTTC. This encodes CASSPSVAGVEVEQYF.